This T cell receptor (beta chain) is drawn from a study of cytomegalovirus exposure and HLA in healthy donors. 13 Jbeta primers and 60 Vbeta primers were used for the PCR. TCRdb's copy holds only in-frame clones and misses some; the assay was immunoSEQ multiplex PCR. Of some 170,000 clones listed, more than 65% were seen once; the top ten hold approximately 5%. The junction had 7 bases not matched to a gene; V was cut back by 3 bases and J by 11 bases. The CDR3 contains 15 residues. The V gene's germline CDR1 is LNHNV and CDR2 YYDKDF (reference sequence). This sequence originates from a man between 18 and 35 years old in good health and CMV-seropositive. This chain connects TRBV15 to TRBJ2-3, with 14 nucleotides matching TRBD2. Sequencing was performed on PBMCs. CDR3 DNA sequence: TGTGCCACCAGCAGCGAGGGACTAGCGGGAGAGAAGCAGTATTTT. It encodes CATSSEGLAGEKQYF.